This T cell receptor (beta chain) was obtained from a study of cytomegalovirus exposure and HLA in healthy donors. Overall study context: In an earlier analysis, 90 million to 130 million unique TCR beta sequences were found from 150 million to 200 million T cells. Notes on the study in general: The study reported that TCR beta sequences accurately predicted HLA-A and HLA-B alleles in most subjects. In the analysis, some V segments, TRBV6-2 and TRBV6-3 included, were excluded as indistinguishable.

A word on this clone: Its specificity is not known.

Primers included in the PCR were 60 Vbeta and 13 Jbeta primers. Here immunoSEQ multiplex PCR was the method, and the copy in TCRdb shows in-frame clones only, minus some. Among about 120,000 clones, about 81% were seen once, and the ten largest hold nearly 3%. The CDR3 has 16 residues. The sequenced material came from PBMCs. The chain carries TRBV21-1 and TRBJ1-2; the table gives TRBD1 as D, unverified against the DNA. TRBV21-1 is an annotated pseudogene. The TCR comes from a middle-aged woman in good health and CMV-seropositive. CDR3 sequence reads: CASSKGGTGGRYGYTF. In DNA, the CDR3 is TGTGCCAGCAGCAAAGGTGGGACAGGGGGACGTTATGGCTACACCTTC.